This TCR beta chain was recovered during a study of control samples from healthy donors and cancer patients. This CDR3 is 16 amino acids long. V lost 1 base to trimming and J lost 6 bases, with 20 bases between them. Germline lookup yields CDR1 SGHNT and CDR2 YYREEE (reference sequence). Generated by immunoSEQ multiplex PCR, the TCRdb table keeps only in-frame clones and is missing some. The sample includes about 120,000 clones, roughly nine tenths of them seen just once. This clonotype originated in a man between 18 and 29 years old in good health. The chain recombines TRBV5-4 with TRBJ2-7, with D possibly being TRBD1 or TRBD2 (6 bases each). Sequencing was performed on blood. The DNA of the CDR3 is TGTGCCAGCAGCTTGAGGGTAGGAGGGGGTTTTAGCGAGCAGTACTTC. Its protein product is CASSLRVGGGFSEQYF.